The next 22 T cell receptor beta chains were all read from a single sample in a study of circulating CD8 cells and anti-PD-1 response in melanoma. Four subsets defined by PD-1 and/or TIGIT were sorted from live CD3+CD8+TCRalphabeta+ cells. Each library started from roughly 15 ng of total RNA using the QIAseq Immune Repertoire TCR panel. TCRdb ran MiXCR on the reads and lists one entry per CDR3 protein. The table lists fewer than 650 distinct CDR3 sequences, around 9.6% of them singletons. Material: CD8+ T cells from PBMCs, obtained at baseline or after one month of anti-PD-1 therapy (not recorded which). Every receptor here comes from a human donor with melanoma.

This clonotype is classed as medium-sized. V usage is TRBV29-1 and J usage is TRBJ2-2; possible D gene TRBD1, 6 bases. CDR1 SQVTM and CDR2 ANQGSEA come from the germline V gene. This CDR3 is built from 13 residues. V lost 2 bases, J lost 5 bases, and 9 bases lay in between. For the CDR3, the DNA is TGCAGCGTTGAAAAACAGGGTACCGGGGAGCTGTTTTTT. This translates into CSVEKQGTGELFF.

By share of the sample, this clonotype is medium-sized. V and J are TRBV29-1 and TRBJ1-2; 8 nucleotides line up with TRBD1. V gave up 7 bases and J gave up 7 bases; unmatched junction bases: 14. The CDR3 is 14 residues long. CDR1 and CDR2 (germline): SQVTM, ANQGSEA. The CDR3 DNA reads TGCAGCGCCCAGGACCCGGACAGGGTGGGTGGCTACACCTTC. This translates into CSAQDPDRVGGYTF.

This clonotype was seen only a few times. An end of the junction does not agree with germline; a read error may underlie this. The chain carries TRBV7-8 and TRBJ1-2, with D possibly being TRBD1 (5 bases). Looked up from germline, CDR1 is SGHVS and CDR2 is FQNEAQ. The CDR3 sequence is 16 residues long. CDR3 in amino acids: CVSSLGPRDPNYGYTF. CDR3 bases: TGTGTCAGCAGCTTAGGCCCCAGGGATCCAAACTATGGCTACACCTTC.

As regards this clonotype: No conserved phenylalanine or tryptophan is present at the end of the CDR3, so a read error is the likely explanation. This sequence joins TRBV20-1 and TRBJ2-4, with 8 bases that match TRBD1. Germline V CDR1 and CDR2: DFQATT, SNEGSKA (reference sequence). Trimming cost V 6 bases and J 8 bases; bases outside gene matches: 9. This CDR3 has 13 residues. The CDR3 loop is CSARPQGAYIQYL. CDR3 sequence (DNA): TGCAGTGCCAGACCCCAGGGGGCCTACATTCAGTACCTC.

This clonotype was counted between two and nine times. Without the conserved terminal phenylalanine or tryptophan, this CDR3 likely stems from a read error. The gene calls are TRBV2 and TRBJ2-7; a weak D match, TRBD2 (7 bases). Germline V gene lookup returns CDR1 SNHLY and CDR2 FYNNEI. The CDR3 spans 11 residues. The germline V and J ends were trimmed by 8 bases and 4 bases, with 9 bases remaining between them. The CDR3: CASGRGYEQYL. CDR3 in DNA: TGTGCCAGCGGGAGGGGGTACGAGCAGTACCTC.

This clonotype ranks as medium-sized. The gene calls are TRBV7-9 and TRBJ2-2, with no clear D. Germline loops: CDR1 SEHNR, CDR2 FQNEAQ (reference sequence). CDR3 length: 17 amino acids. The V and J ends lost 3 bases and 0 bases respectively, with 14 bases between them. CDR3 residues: CASSLKLSTANTGELFF. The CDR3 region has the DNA TGTGCCAGCAGCTTGAAGCTGAGTACGGCGAACACCGGGGAGCTGTTTTTT.

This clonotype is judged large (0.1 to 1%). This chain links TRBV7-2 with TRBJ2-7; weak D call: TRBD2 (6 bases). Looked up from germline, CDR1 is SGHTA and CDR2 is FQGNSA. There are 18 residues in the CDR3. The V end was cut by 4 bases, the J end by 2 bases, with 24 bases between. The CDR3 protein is CASSSTVPRLDKTYEQYF. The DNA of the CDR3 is TGTGCCAGCAGCTCCACCGTACCTAGACTAGACAAAACCTACGAGCAGTACTTC.

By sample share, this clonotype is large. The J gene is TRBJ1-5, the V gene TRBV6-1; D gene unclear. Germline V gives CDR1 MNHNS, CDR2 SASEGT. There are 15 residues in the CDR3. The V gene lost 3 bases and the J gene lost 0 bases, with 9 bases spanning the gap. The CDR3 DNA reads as TGTGCCAGCAGTGACGTTACGGGTAGCAATCAGCCCCAGCATTTT. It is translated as CASSDVTGSNQPQHF.

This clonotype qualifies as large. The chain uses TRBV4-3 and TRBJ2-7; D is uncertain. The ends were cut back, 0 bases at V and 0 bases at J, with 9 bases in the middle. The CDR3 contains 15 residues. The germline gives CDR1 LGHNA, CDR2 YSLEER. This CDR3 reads CASSQDSSLSYEQYF. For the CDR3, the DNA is TGCGCCAGCAGCCAAGATTCAAGCCTCTCCTACGAGCAGTACTTC.

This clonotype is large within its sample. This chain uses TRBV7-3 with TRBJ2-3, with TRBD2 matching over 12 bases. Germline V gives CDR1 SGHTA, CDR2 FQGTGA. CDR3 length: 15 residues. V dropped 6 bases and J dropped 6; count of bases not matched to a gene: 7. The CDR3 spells CASRSTSGGLDTQYF. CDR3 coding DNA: TGTGCCAGCAGGTCGACTAGCGGGGGTTTGGATACGCAGTATTTT.

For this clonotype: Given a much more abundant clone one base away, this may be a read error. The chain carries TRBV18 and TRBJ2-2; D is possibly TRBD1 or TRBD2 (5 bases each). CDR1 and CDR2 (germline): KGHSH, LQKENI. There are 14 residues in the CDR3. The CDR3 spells CASSGTTNTGELIF. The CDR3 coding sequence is TGTGCCAGCTCGGGGACGACCAACACCGGGGAGCTGATTTTT.

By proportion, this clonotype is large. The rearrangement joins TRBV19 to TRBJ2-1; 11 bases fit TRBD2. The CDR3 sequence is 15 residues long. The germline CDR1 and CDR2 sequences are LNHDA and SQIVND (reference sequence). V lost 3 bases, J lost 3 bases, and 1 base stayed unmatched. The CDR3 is CASSMTSGDYNEQFF. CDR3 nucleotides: TGTGCCAGTAGTATGACTAGCGGGGACTACAATGAGCAGTTCTTC.

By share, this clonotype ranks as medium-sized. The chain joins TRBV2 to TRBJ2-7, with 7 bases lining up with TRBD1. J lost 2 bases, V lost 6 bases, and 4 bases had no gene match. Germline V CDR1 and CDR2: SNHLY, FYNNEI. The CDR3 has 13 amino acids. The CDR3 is CASSPTGAYEQYF. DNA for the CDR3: TGTGCCAGCAGCCCAACAGGGGCCTACGAGCAGTACTTC. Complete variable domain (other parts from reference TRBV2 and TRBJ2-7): EPEVTQTPSHQVTQMGQEVILRCVPISNHLYFYWYRQILGQKVEFLVSFYNNEISEKSEIFDDQFSVERPDGSNFTLKIRSTKLEDSAMYFCASSPTGAYEQYFGPGTRLTVT.

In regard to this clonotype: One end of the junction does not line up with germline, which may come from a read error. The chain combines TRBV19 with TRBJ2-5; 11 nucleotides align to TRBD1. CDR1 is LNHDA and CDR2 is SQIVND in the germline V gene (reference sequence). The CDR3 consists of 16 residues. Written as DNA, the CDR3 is TGTGCCAGTAGCCATCGCCGGGGACAGGGGGGAGAGACCCTGTACTTC. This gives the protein CASSHRRGQGGETLYF.

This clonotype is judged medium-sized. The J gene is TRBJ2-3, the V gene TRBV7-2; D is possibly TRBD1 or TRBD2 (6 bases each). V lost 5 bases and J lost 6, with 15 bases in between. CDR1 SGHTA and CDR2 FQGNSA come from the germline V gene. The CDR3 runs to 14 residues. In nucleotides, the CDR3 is TGTGCCAGCAGCCCCGTCGGGGGCGCGGATACGCAGTATTTT. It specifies CASSPVGGADTQYF. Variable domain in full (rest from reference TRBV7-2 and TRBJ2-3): GAGVSQSPSNKVTEKGKDVELRCDPISGHTALYWYRQSLGQGLEFLIYFQGNSAPDKSGLPSDRFSAERTGGSVSTLTIQRTQQEDSAVYLCASSPVGGADTQYFGPGTRLTVL.

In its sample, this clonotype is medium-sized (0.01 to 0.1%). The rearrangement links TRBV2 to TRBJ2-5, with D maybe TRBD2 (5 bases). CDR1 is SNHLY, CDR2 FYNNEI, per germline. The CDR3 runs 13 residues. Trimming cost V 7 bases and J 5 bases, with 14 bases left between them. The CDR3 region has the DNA TGTGCCAGCACTGAGCTGGCTAGCGAGACCCAGTACTTC. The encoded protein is CASTELASETQYF.

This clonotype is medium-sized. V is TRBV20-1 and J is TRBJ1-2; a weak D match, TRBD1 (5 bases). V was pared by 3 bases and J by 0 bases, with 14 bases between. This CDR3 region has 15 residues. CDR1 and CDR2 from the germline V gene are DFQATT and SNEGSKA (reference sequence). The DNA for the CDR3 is TGCAGTGCTAGGGCGTGGACACCTGCTAACTATGGCTACACCTTC. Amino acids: CSARAWTPANYGYTF.

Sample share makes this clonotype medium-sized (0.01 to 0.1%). The CDR3 sequence: CASRQGASVSGANVLTF. The DNA of the CDR3 is TGCGCCAGCAGACAGGGGGCGTCTGTCTCTGGGGCCAACGTCCTGACTTTC. The rearrangement uses TRBV5-1 and TRBJ2-6; 9 bases line up with TRBD1. CDR1 is SGHRS and CDR2 is YFSETQ in the germline V gene. CDR3 length: 17 residues. The trim removed 5 bases at V and 0 bases at J, leaving 6 bases unmatched.

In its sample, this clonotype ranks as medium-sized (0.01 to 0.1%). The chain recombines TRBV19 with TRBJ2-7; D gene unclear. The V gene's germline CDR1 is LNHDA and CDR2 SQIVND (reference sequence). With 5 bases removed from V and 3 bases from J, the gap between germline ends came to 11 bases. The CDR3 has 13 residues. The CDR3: CASSPSRNYEQYF. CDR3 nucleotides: TGTGCCAGTAGTCCCTCGAGGAACTACGAGCAGTACTTC.

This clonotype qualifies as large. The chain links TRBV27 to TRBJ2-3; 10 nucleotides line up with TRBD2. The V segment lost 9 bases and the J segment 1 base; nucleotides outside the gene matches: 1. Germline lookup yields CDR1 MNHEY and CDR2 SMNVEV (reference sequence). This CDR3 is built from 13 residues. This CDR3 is CASGTSGTDTQYF. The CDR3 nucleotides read TGTGCCAGTGGGACTAGCGGCACAGATACGCAGTATTTT.

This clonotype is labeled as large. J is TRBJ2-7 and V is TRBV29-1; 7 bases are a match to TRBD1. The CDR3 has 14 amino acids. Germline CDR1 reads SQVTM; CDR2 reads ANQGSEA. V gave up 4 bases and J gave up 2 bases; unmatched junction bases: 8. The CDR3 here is CSVGAETGTYEQYF. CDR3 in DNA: TGCAGCGTTGGAGCGGAGACAGGGACCTACGAGCAGTACTTC.

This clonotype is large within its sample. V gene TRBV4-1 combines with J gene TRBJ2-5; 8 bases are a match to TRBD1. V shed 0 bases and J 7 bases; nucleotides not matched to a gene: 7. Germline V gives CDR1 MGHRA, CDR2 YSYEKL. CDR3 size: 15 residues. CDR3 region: CASSQETGALGTQYF. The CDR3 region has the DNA TGCGCCAGCAGCCAAGAGACAGGGGCCTTAGGGACCCAGTACTTC.